The rows below give T cell receptor beta chains drawn from one sample of a study of cytomegalovirus exposure and HLA in healthy donors. The table came from immunoSEQ multiplex PCR; TCRdb's copy has only in-frame clones and leaves some out. The sample lists under 85,000 clones; 80% to 95% were seen once. The material sequenced was PBMCs. These TCRs come from a man aged 18 to 30 in good health and CMV-seropositive. Each CDR3 is given with its conserved first and last residue. The D gene is left open where the match is weak. Expanded clones are given a class, and other clones once, few, many or no size at all.

D gene	V gene	J gene	clone size	CDR3 protein	CDR3 DNA
TRBD2	TRBV4-1	TRBJ2-7	.	CASSSMAGTSGAYEQYF	TGCGCCAGCAGCTCGATGGCCGGGACTAGCGGAGCCTACGAGCAGTACTTC
TRBD1	TRBV10-3	TRBJ1-1	.	CAIRGQGATEAFF	TGTGCCATCAGGGGACAGGGGGCGACTGAAGCTTTCTTT
.	TRBV15	TRBJ1-5	.	CATSTRSQPQHF	TGTGCCACCAGCACGCGGTCTCAGCCCCAGCATTTT
TRBD1	TRBV6-1	TRBJ2-7	.	CASSDGTAGYEQYF	TGTGCCAGCAGTGATGGGACAGCAGGCTACGAGCAGTACTTC
TRBD1	TRBV30	TRBJ1-2	.	CAWGQGGNYGYTF	TGTGCCTGGGGACAGGGGGGGAACTATGGCTACACCTTC
TRBD1	TRBV2	TRBJ1-1	.	CASSETGDTEAFF	TGTGCCAGCAGTGAAACAGGGGACACTGAAGCTTTCTTT
.	TRBV11-2	TRBJ2-7	.	CASSPSFYEQYF	TGTGCCAGCAGCCCTAGCTTCTACGAGCAGTACTTC
.	TRBV6-5	TRBJ2-1	few	CASKTGISYNEQFF	TGTGCCAGCAAAACAGGGATCTCCTACAATGAGCAGTTCTTC
.	TRBV30	TRBJ2-1	.	CAWSVLRAGEQFF	TGTGCCTGGAGTGTCCTGAGGGCCGGTGAGCAGTTCTTC
.	TRBV7-6	TRBJ2-2	.	CASSLPGNTGELFF	TGTGCCAGCAGCTTGCCAGGGAACACCGGGGAGCTGTTTTTT
TRBD2	TRBV9	TRBJ2-3	once	CASSPGLAGTTDTQYF	TGTGCCAGCAGCCCTGGACTAGCGGGTACCACAGATACGCAGTATTTT
TRBD2	TRBV5-1	TRBJ2-3	once	CASSSGLAGAADTQYF	TGCGCCAGCAGCTCGGGACTAGCGGGAGCGGCAGATACGCAGTATTTT
.	TRBV7-3	TRBJ1-1	.	CASSPGGGVTEAFF	TGTGCCAGCAGCCCCGGAGGGGGGGTGACTGAAGCTTTCTTT
TRBD2	TRBV29-1	TRBJ2-1	.	CSVEGGAGGLYNEQFF	TGCAGCGTTGAAGGTGGGGCGGGAGGTCTCTACAATGAGCAGTTCTTC
.	TRBV19	TRBJ2-3	.	CASSISTSADTQYF	TGTGCCAGTAGTATCTCCACCTCGGCAGATACGCAGTATTTT
TRBD2	TRBV5-4	TRBJ2-7	.	CASSWGLAGGAYEQYF	TGTGCCAGCAGCTGGGGACTAGCGGGAGGAGCCTACGAGCAGTACTTC
TRBD1	TRBV6-1	TRBJ1-5	.	CASLWTGGNQPQHF	TGTGCCAGCCTGTGGACAGGGGGCAATCAGCCCCAGCATTTT
TRBD2	TRBV28	TRBJ2-7	few	CASSLSPSGNFRYEQYF	TGTGCCAGCAGTTTATCACCTAGCGGGAACTTTCGCTACGAGCAGTACTTC
TRBD1	TRBV27	TRBJ2-1	.	CASSWTGVNEQFF	TGTGCCAGCAGTTGGACAGGGGTCAATGAGCAGTTCTTC
TRBD2	TRBV7-9	TRBJ2-7	.	CASSPPSGRNYEQYF	TGTGCCAGCAGCCCCCCCAGCGGGAGAAACTACGAGCAGTACTTC
TRBD2	TRBV5-1	TRBJ2-3	.	CASSASGRETDTQYF	TGCGCCAGCAGCGCTAGCGGGAGAGAGACAGATACGCAGTATTTT
.	TRBV19	TRBJ2-7	.	CASSIRRPRGGYEQYF	TGTGCCAGTAGTATAAGGCGACCCAGGGGCGGATACGAGCAGTACTTC
TRBD2	TRBV10-1	TRBJ2-7	.	CASSEREGEVHEQYF	TGCGCCAGCAGTGAGAGGGAGGGCGAGGTCCACGAGCAGTACTTC
.	TRBV10-3	TRBJ2-5	.	CAISASGTSGETQYF	TGTGCCATCAGTGCGAGCGGAACCTCCGGAGAGACCCAGTACTTC
.	TRBV5-1	TRBJ1-1	.	CASSGGGGSTEAFF	TGCGCCAGCAGCGGGGGAGGGGGGTCCACTGAAGCTTTCTTT
.	TRBV27	TRBJ1-5	.	CASSLEGMPPQHF	TGTGCCAGCAGTTTAGAGGGAATGCCGCCCCAGCATTTT
TRBD1	TRBV28	TRBJ1-5	once	CASSPFRGQNSNQPQHF	TGTGCCAGCAGCCCATTCCGGGGACAGAATAGCAATCAGCCCCAGCATTTT
.	TRBV2	TRBJ2-3	.	CASRGTDTQYF	TGTGCCAGCCGAGGGACAGATACGCAGTATTTT
.	TRBV30	TRBJ2-7	.	CVLEGRSYEQYF	TGTGTCCTGGAGGGCAGGTCCTACGAGCAGTACTTC
TRBD2	TRBV4-2	TRBJ2-5	.	CASSQDGGRGQTQYF	TGTGCCAGCAGCCAAGACGGCGGGAGAGGACAGACCCAGTACTTC
TRBD2	TRBV28	TRBJ2-3	.	CASSLWRREQKDTQYF	TGTGCCAGCAGTTTATGGCGGCGGGAGCAGAAAGATACGCAGTATTTT
.	TRBV27	TRBJ2-2	.	CASSLRAGMTGELFF	TGTGCCAGCAGTTTAAGGGCAGGGATGACCGGGGAGCTGTTTTTT
TRBD2	TRBV15	TRBJ2-7	.	CATSRDLREESGPATYEQYF	TGTGCCACCAGCAGAGATCTCCGGGAGGAAAGCGGACCGGCCACCTACGAGCAGTACTTC
.	TRBV6-5	TRBJ2-7	.	CASSYPPTYEQYF	TGTGCCAGCAGTTACCCCCCCACCTACGAGCAGTACTTC
.	TRBV5-1	TRBJ2-5	.	CASSSLRGGKETQYF	TGCGCCAGCAGCTCGTTAAGGGGCGGTAAAGAGACCCAGTACTTC
TRBD2	TRBV5-1	TRBJ2-3	.	CASSLVSGRDTQYF	TGCGCCAGCAGCTTGGTTAGCGGGAGGGATACGCAGTATTTT
.	TRBV7-9	TRBJ2-1	.	CASTSWDFPNEQFF	TGTGCCAGCACCTCTTGGGACTTCCCTAATGAGCAGTTCTTC
.	TRBV27	TRBJ2-7	.	CAAKTVHEQYF	TGTGCCGCAAAGACAGTCCACGAGCAGTACTTC
TRBD2	TRBV5-1	TRBJ2-2	.	CASSAGTSGFLGELFF	TGCGCCAGCAGCGCGGGGACTAGCGGATTTTTAGGGGAGCTGTTTTTT
TRBD1	TRBV7-8	TRBJ2-5	.	CASSFGTGQETQYF	TGTGCCAGCAGCTTCGGGACAGGCCAAGAGACCCAGTACTTC
.	TRBV27	TRBJ1-1	.	CASSLTPPQRALTEAFF	TGTGCCAGCAGTTTAACCCCCCCTCAGAGGGCCTTGACTGAAGCTTTCTTT
TRBD2	TRBV11-2	TRBJ2-7	.	CASKGLGSYEQYF	TGTGCCAGCAAGGGACTAGGTTCTTACGAGCAGTACTTC
TRBD2	TRBV6-5	TRBJ2-7	few	CASTRGGRAHEQYF	TGTGCCAGCACCCGCGGGGGGAGGGCCCACGAGCAGTACTTC
TRBD2	TRBV6-5	TRBJ2-5	.	CASLGEGNQETQYF	TGTGCCTCTCTTGGGGAGGGCAACCAAGAGACCCAGTACTTC
TRBD1	TRBV7-2	TRBJ1-2	.	CASSLLTGSAYGYTF	TGTGCCAGCAGCCTCCTGACAGGGTCTGCCTATGGCTACACCTTC
TRBD1	TRBV27	TRBJ2-7	once	CASSPGTGGQEQYF	TGTGCCAGCAGTCCAGGGACAGGAGGTCAAGAGCAGTACTTC
TRBD1	TRBV19	TRBJ2-7	.	CASSPDRGVGEQYF	TGTGCCAGTAGTCCGGACAGGGGGGTTGGCGAGCAGTACTTC
TRBD2	TRBV5-1	TRBJ2-7	.	CASSLVGGSSYEQYF	TGCGCCAGCAGCTTGGTGGGCGGGAGCTCCTACGAGCAGTACTTC